These 32 T cell receptor beta chains were sequenced from one sample in a study of control samples from healthy donors and cancer patients. Method: immunoSEQ multiplex PCR; TCRdb's copy keeps in-frame clones and lacks some. The sample records 150,000 to 200,000 clones, 90% to 95% being singletons. Material for sequencing was blood. The receptors shown here come from a woman in her late teens or twenties in good health.

This clone is a singleton in its sample. J is TRBJ2-5 and V is TRBV5-1; tentative D call: TRBD2 (5 bases). Per the germline V gene, CDR1 is SGHRS and CDR2 is YFSETQ. The CDR3 has 15 amino acids. V lost 0 bases to trimming and J lost 5 bases, with 14 bases between them. CDR3 protein: CASSLDSRTGETQYF. CDR3 nucleotide sequence: TGCGCCAGCAGCTTGGACTCCCGGACGGGGGAGACCCAGTACTTC. The whole variable domain, remainder taken from reference TRBV5-1 and TRBJ2-5, is KAGVTQTPRYLIKTRGQQVTLSCSPISGHRSVSWYQQTPGQGLQFLFEYFSETQRNKGNFPGRFSGRQFSNSRSEMNVSTLELGDSALYLCASSLDSRTGETQYFGPGTRLLVL.

The CDR3 loop reads CASSVGSGSNTEAFF. The CDR3 DNA sequence: TGTGCCAGCAGCGTAGGCTCAGGCTCGAACACTGAAGCTTTCTTT. The chain uses TRBV9 and TRBJ1-1, with no clear D. V lost 0 bases and J lost 1, with 10 bases in between. Germline CDR1 is SGDLS and CDR2 is YYNGEE. The CDR3 has 15 amino acids. Full variable domain (remainder filled in from reference TRBV9 and TRBJ1-1): DSGVTQTPKHLITATGQRVTLRCSPRSGDLSVYWYQQSLDQGLQFLIQYYNGEERAKGNILERFSAQQFPDLHSELNLSSLELGDSALYFCASSVGSGSNTEAFFGQGTRLTVV.

The chain employs TRBV9 and TRBJ2-2; 8 bases map to TRBD2. Germline V gene lookup returns CDR1 SGDLS and CDR2 YYNGEE. The CDR3 has 16 amino acids. J gave up 1 base and V 3 bases, and 5 bases lay outside the gene matches. The DNA of the CDR3 is TGTGCCAGCAGCGAAAGTCTAGCGGGGAACACCGGGGAGCTGTTTTTT. Its protein product is CASSESLAGNTGELFF.

Only a few counts were recorded for this clone. The chain links TRBV10-3 to TRBJ2-1; 7 positions agree with TRBD2. Per the germline V gene, CDR1 is ENHRY and CDR2 is SYGVKD. This CDR3 has 16 amino acids. V dropped 9 bases and J dropped 4; count of bases not matched to a gene: 15. CDR3 DNA sequence: TGTGCCATTGCCCTAGTTGGAAGCGGGGTGTACAATGAGCAGTTCTTC. Encoded protein: CAIALVGSGVYNEQFF.

V gene TRBV18 combines with J gene TRBJ1-2; D call uncertain. Germline V gives CDR1 KGHSH, CDR2 LQKENI. CDR3 length: 13 residues. V lost 2 bases, J lost 2 bases, and 6 bases lay in between. Here the CDR3 DNA reads TGTGCCAGCTCACCAGAAGGGAACTATGGCTACACCTTC. Translated: CASSPEGNYGYTF.

This clone has only one observation. The rearrangement uses TRBV4-3 and TRBJ1-5; 9 bases agree with TRBD1. With 3 bases clipped from V and 7 bases from J, the junction kept 4 bases outside the gene matches. Per the germline V gene, CDR1 is LGHNA and CDR2 is YSLEER. The CDR3 has 14 amino acids. The CDR3 region is CASSQGTGNQPQHF. Here the CDR3 DNA reads TGCGCCAGCAGCCAGGGGACAGGGAACCAGCCCCAGCATTTT.

This clone was recorded once. The chain uses TRBV6-2 or TRBV6-3 and TRBJ2-5; D may match TRBD1 or TRBD2 (5 bases each). V lost 4 bases and J lost 3, with 15 bases in between. CDR3 length equals 15 residues. The V gene's germline CDR1 is MNHEY and CDR2 SVGEGT. CDR3 in DNA: TGTGCCAGCAGTTCCTGGATGGAGGACAAAGAGACCCAGTACTTC. It is translated as CASSSWMEDKETQYF.

V is TRBV28 and J is TRBJ1-2, with D hard to call. Germline CDR1 is MDHEN and CDR2 is SYDVKM. The CDR3 extends over 13 amino acids. V was cut by 5 bases and J by 4 bases, with 11 bases left in between. The CDR3 bases are TGTGCCAGCAGTGTGGAGGGCCCCTATGGCTACACCTTC. As protein: CASSVEGPYGYTF.

J is TRBJ1-5 and V is TRBV4-2, with D unresolved. Germline assignment: CDR1 LGHNA and CDR2 YNFKEQ. This CDR3 is built from 17 residues. With 1 base removed from V and 1 base from J, the gap between germline ends came to 14 bases. The CDR3 region is CASSQVGAGSSNQPQHF. CDR3 coding DNA: TGTGCCAGCAGCCAAGTAGGTGCAGGATCGAGCAATCAGCCCCAGCATTTT.

V gene TRBV18 combines with J gene TRBJ1-1, with a tentative D call TRBD1 (5 bases). Germline-derived CDR1 and CDR2 are KGHSH and LQKENI. The ends were cut back, 3 bases at V and 6 bases at J, with 8 bases in the middle. The CDR3 consists of 12 residues. The CDR3: CASSPGTAEAFF. In nucleotides, the CDR3 is TGTGCCAGCTCACCCGGGACCGCTGAAGCTTTCTTT.

J is TRBJ2-6 and V is TRBV6-5; possible D gene TRBD1, 5 bases. Germline loops: CDR1 MNHEY, CDR2 SVGAGI. This CDR3 is built from 15 residues. V gave up 7 bases and J gave up 1 base, with 11 bases separating them. CDR3 nucleotide sequence: TGTGCCAGCAATTCCCAGGGTTCTGGGGCCAACGTCCTGACTTTC. The encoded protein is CASNSQGSGANVLTF.

This sequence joins TRBV6-5 and TRBJ1-2; D gene unclear. Trimming took 6 bases from V and 1 from J, leaving 9 bases between them. CDR1 and CDR2 from the germline V gene are MNHEY and SVGAGI. The CDR3 has 13 amino acids. The CDR3 sequence: CASRETVNYGYTF. CDR3 in DNA: TGTGCCAGCAGGGAGACGGTTAACTATGGCTACACCTTC.

The chain employs TRBV6-2 or TRBV6-3 and TRBJ2-3; D might be TRBD2 (5 bases). CDR3 length equals 14 residues. Trimming stripped 4 bases from V and 7 bases from J, with 15 bases between. Germline V lookup: CDR1 MNHEY, CDR2 SVGEGT. CDR3 DNA sequence: TGTGCCAGCAGTTCCCAGGACGCCGGGAATACGCAGTATTTT. Translated, it gives CASSSQDAGNTQYF.

The chain employs TRBV28 and TRBJ1-1; 8 bases agree with TRBD1. Germline-derived CDR1 and CDR2 are MDHEN and SYDVKM. J gave up 7 bases and V 5 bases, and 15 bases lay outside the gene matches. This CDR3 has 16 residues. The CDR3 here is CASSNIDLRTGIEAFF. CDR3 DNA sequence: TGTGCCAGCAGTAATATCGACTTAAGGACAGGGATTGAAGCTTTCTTT.

V gene TRBV7-9 combines with J gene TRBJ1-1; unclear D gene. V lost 5 bases to trimming and J lost 0 bases, with 7 bases between them. This CDR3 region has 13 residues. CDR1 is SEHNR, CDR2 FQNEAQ, per germline (reference sequence). CDR3 DNA: TGTGCCAGCAGCCTAACCTTGAACACTGAAGCTTTCTTT. This sequence encodes CASSLTLNTEAFF.

The chain employs TRBV7-8 and TRBJ1-4, with 8 nucleotides matching TRBD1. Germline CDR1 and CDR2: SGHVS and FQNEAQ. With V trimmed by 2 bases and J by 8 bases, 4 bases remained unmatched. The CDR3 spans 14 residues. Written as DNA, the CDR3 is TGTGCCAGCAGCTTAACGGGACAGGCGGAAAAACTGTTTTTT. It specifies CASSLTGQAEKLFF.

This chain joins TRBV2 and TRBJ2-6, with D uncertain. Per the germline V gene, CDR1 is SNHLY and CDR2 is FYNNEI. V was shortened by 3 bases and J by 4 bases, with 7 bases between the two germline ends. CDR3 length: 14 amino acids. The CDR3 here is CASSDTTGANVLTF. As DNA, the CDR3 is TGTGCCAGCAGTGATACAACCGGGGCCAACGTCCTGACTTTC.

The chain employs TRBV19 and TRBJ1-5; maybe TRBD1 (6 bases). This CDR3 contains 12 residues. Trimming stripped 6 bases from V and 11 bases from J, with 14 bases between. The V gene's germline CDR1 is LNHDA and CDR2 SQIVND (reference sequence). The DNA for the CDR3 is TGTGCCAGTAGACACAGGGCTGGGTCCCAGCATTTT. Its protein is CASRHRAGSQHF. Together with reference TRBV19 and TRBJ1-5, the CDR3 gives the full variable domain: DGGITQSPKYLFRKEGQNVTLSCEQNLNHDAMYWYRQDPGQGLRLIYYSQIVNDFQKGDIAEGYSVSREKKESFPLTVTSAQKNPTAFYLCASRHRAGSQHFGDGTRLSIL.

The gene calls are TRBV11-3 and TRBJ1-1; perhaps TRBD1 as D (6 bases). Germline V gene lookup returns CDR1 SGHNT and CDR2 YENEEA. The CDR3 has 15 residues. V lost 1 base and J 2 bases, leaving 11 bases between the germline ends. The CDR3 sequence is CASSLGGGHNTEAFF. CDR3 sequence (DNA): TGTGCCAGCAGCTTAGGGGGGGGACATAACACTGAAGCTTTCTTT. The full variable domain, its missing parts supplied by reference TRBV11-3 and TRBJ1-1, is EAGVVQSPRYKIIEKKQPVAFWCNPISGHNTLYWYLQNLGQGPELLIRYENEEAVDDSQLPKDRFSAERLKGVDSTLKIQPAELGDSAVYLCASSLGGGHNTEAFFGQGTRLTVV.

This sequence joins TRBV28 and TRBJ2-7, with TRBD1 matching over 10 bases. The CDR3 length is 13 residues. Germline V gene lookup returns CDR1 MDHEN and CDR2 SYDVKM. J was trimmed by 7 bases and V by 6 bases; bases with no gene match: 6. This CDR3 is CASRRQGASEQYF. The CDR3 region has the DNA TGTGCCAGCAGGCGACAGGGGGCATCTGAGCAGTACTTC.

The J gene is TRBJ2-3, the V gene TRBV3-1 (or the pseudogene TRBV3-2), with D perhaps matching TRBD1 (6 bases). The CDR3 extends over 14 amino acids. Looked up from germline, CDR1 is LGHDT and CDR2 is YNNKEL (reference sequence). Trimming removed 6 bases at V and 9 bases at J, with 19 bases between. The CDR3 loop is CASSYRQEEDTQYF. The CDR3 DNA follows: TGTGCCAGCAGTTACCGACAGGAGGAAGACACGCAGTATTTT.

The gene calls are TRBV27 and TRBJ1-1; the D is unclear. Germline V gives CDR1 MNHEY, CDR2 SMNVEV (reference sequence). There are 14 residues in the CDR3. Trimming cost V 1 base and J 1 base, with 7 bases left between them. The CDR3 sequence is CASSLYGRNTEAFF. For the CDR3, the DNA is TGTGCCAGCAGTTTATATGGACGGAACACTGAAGCTTTCTTT.

This chain joins TRBV27 and TRBJ2-5; unclear D gene. From germline, CDR1 is MNHEY and CDR2 SMNVEV (reference sequence). The CDR3 loop spans 13 amino acids. V was shortened by 5 bases and J by 5 bases, with 12 bases between the two germline ends. The CDR3 region is CASSVQSRETQYF. CDR3 bases: TGTGCCAGCAGTGTACAGAGTCGGGAGACCCAGTACTTC.

V gene TRBV11-3 combines with J gene TRBJ2-1, with 10 bases that match TRBD2. Trimming at V came to 3 bases and at J to 9 bases, leaving 11 bases not matched to a gene. CDR3 length: 16 amino acids. CDR1 and CDR2 (germline): SGHNT, YENEEA. CDR3 in amino acids: CASSFTSSGGGGEQFF. The DNA of the CDR3 is TGTGCCAGCAGCTTTACATCTAGCGGGGGTGGTGGTGAGCAGTTCTTC.

This clone has only one observation. The chain uses TRBV11-2 and TRBJ1-3; no reliable D call. Germline V CDR1 and CDR2: SGHAT, FQNNGV. The CDR3 covers 16 residues. V was clipped by 0 bases and J by 4 bases, with 13 bases between them. CDR3 protein: CASSLDLGVPGNTIYF. The CDR3 DNA sequence: TGTGCCAGCAGCTTAGACCTCGGGGTTCCGGGAAACACCATATATTTT.

The chain employs TRBV7-2 and TRBJ2-7; possibly TRBD1 for D (6 bases). The V gene lost 5 bases and the J gene lost 5 bases, with 22 bases spanning the gap. CDR1 is SGHTA and CDR2 is FQGNSA in the germline V gene. The CDR3 covers 16 residues. CDR3: CASSQDRDILSHEQYF. Here the CDR3 DNA reads TGTGCCAGCAGCCAGGACCGGGACATCCTGTCGCACGAGCAGTACTTC.

The chain employs TRBV27 and TRBJ2-5, with D uncertain. Germline V gene sequence: CDR1 MNHEY, CDR2 SMNVEV (reference sequence). The CDR3 contains 15 residues. V lost 2 bases and J 5 bases, leaving 15 bases between the germline ends. The CDR3 DNA follows: TGTGCCAGCAGTTTAACGGCACTCCCATCGGAGACCCAGTACTTC. It encodes CASSLTALPSETQYF.

As DNA, the CDR3 is TGTGCCAGCAGCTTATGGAGAAACACCTACAATGAGCAGTTCTTC. It codes for CASSLWRNTYNEQFF. J is TRBJ2-1 and V is TRBV7-2, with no clear D. The CDR3 totals 15 residues. The V and J ends lost 2 bases and 2 bases respectively, with 10 bases between them. CDR1 is SGHTA, CDR2 FQGNSA, per germline.

This chain uses TRBV18 with TRBJ1-2; D is perhaps TRBD1 (5 bases). The V and J ends lost 3 bases and 4 bases respectively, with 15 bases between them. This CDR3 comprises 15 residues. Per germline, CDR1 KGHSH and CDR2 LQKENI. The CDR3 loop reads CASSPIRGEAYGYTF. In DNA, the CDR3 is TGTGCCAGCTCACCCATCCGAGGGGAGGCCTATGGCTACACCTTC.

The chain has TRBV6-6 and TRBJ1-4; 7 positions agree with TRBD1. The CDR3 is 14 residues long. V lost 5 bases and J lost 8; bases outside the gene matches: 8. Germline loops: CDR1 MNHNY, CDR2 SVGAGI (reference sequence). In DNA, the CDR3 is TGTGCCAGCAGTCACGCCCGACAGGGAGAAAAACTGTTTTTT. This codes for CASSHARQGEKLFF.

This clone was detected once. The V call is TRBV9, the J call TRBJ2-7; perhaps TRBD1 as D (6 bases). The CDR3 extends over 12 amino acids. The V gene's germline CDR1 is SGDLS and CDR2 YYNGEE. Trimming left V 4 bases short and J 4 bases short, with 9 bases between. CDR3 loop: CASSLRGYEQYF. In DNA form, the CDR3 reads TGTGCCAGCAGCCTCAGGGGTTACGAGCAGTACTTC.

This chain joins TRBV6-2 or TRBV6-3 and TRBJ2-5; D not resolved. The CDR3 totals 13 residues. CDR1 is MNHEY, CDR2 SVGEGT, per germline. V was shortened by 5 bases and J by 4 bases, with 11 bases between the two germline ends. The CDR3: CASSPPPLETQYF. CDR3 DNA sequence: TGTGCCAGCAGTCCCCCCCCTCTAGAGACCCAGTACTTC.